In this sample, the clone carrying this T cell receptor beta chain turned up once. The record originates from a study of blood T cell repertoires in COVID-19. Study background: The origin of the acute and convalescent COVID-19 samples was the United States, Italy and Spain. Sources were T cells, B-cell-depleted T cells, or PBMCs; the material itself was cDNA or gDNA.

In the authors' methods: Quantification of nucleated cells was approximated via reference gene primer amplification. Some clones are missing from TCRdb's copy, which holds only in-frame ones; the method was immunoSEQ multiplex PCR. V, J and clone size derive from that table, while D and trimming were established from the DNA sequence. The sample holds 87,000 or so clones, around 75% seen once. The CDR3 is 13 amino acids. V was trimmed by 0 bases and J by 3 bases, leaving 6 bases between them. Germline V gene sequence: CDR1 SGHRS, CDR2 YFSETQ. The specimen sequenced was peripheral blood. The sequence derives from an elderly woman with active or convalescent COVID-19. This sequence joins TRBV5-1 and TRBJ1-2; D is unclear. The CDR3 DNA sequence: TGCGCCAGCAGCTTGGACAGCCACTATGGCTACACCTTC. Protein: CASSLDSHYGYTF.